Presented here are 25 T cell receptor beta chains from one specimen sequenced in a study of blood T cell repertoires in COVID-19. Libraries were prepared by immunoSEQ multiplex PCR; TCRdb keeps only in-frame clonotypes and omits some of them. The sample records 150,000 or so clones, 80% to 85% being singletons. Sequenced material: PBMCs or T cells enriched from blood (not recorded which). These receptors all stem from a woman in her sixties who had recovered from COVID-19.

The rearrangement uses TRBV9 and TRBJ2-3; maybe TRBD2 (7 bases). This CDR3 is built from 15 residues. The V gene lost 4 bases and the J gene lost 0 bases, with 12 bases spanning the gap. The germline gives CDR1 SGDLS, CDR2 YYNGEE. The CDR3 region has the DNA TGTGCCAGCAGCAGAAGGGGGGGGAGCACAGATACGCAGTATTTT. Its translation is CASSRRGGSTDTQYF.

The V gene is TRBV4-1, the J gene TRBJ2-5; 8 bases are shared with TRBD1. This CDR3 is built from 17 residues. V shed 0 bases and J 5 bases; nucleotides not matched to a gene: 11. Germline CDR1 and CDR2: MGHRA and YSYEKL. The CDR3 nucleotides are TGCGCCAGCAGCCAAGAGTCTTTGCAGGGGGCATGGGAGACCCAGTACTTC. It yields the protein CASSQESLQGAWETQYF.

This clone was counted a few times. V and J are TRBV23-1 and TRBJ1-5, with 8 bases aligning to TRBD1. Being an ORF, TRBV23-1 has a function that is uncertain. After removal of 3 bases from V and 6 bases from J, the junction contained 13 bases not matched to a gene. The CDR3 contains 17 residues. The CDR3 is CASSHADREVSVQPQHF. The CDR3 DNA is TGCGCCAGCAGTCACGCGGACAGGGAAGTTTCGGTTCAGCCCCAGCATTTT.

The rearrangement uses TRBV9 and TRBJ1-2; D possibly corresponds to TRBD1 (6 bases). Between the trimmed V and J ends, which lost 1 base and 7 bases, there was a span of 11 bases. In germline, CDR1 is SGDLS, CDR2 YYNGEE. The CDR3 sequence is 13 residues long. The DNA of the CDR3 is TGTGCCAGCAGCGTATCGGGGGGGGCTGGCTACACCTTC. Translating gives CASSVSGGAGYTF.

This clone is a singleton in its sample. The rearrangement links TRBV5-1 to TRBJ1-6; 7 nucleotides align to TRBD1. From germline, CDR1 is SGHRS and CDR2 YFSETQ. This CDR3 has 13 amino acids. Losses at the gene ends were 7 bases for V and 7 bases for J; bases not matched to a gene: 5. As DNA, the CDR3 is TGCGCCAGCCAGGGGGACACCAATTCACCCCTCCACTTT. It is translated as CASQGDTNSPLHF.

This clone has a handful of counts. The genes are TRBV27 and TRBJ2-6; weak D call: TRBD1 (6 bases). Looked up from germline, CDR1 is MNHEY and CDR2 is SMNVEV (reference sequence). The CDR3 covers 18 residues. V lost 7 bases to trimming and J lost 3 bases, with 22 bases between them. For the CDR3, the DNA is TGTGCCAGCAACCAGCCCAAACCAGGGGACGGTGGGGCCAACGTCCTGACTTTC. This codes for CASNQPKPGDGGANVLTF.

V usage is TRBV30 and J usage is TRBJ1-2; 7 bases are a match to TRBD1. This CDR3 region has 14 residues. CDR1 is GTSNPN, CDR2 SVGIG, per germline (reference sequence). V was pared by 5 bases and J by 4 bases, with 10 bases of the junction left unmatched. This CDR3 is CAWAKGPGGYGYTF. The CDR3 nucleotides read TGTGCCTGGGCAAAGGGTCCAGGGGGCTATGGCTACACCTTC.

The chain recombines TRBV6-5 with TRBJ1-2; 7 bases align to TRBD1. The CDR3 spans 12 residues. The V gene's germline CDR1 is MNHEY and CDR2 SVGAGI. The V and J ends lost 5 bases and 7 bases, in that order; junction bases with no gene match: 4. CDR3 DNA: TGTGCCAGCAGTCGCTACAGGGGTGGCTACACCTTC. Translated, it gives CASSRYRGGYTF.

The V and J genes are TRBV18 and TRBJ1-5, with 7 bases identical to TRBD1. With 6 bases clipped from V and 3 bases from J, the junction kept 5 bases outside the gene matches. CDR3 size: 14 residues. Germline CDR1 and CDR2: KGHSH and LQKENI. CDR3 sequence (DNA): TGTGCCAGCTCCCGGGACAGCGACAATCAGCCCCAGCATTTT. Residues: CASSRDSDNQPQHF.

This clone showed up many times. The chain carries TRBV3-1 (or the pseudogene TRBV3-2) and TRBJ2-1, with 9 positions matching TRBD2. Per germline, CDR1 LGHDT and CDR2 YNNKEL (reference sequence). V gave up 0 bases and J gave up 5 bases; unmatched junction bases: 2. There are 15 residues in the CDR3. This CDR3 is CASSQDWTSDNEQFF. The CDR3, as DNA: TGTGCCAGCAGCCAAGATTGGACTAGCGACAATGAGCAGTTCTTC.

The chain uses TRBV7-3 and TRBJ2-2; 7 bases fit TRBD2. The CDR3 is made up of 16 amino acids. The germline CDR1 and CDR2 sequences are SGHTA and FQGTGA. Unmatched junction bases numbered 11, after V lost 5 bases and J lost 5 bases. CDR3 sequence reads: CASSPTGGVGTGELFF. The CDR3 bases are TGTGCCAGCAGCCCAACGGGGGGAGTTGGTACCGGGGAGCTGTTTTTT.

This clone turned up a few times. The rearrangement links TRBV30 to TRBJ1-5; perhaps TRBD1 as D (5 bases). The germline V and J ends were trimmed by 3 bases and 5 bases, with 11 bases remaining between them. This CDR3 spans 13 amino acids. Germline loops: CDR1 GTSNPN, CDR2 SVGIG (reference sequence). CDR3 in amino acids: CAWSGAGDQPQHF. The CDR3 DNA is TGTGCCTGGAGCGGAGCGGGGGATCAGCCCCAGCATTTT.

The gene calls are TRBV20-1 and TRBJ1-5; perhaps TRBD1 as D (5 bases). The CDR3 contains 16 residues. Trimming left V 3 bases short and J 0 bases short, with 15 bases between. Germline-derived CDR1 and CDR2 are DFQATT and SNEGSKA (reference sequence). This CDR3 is CSASSPQGYSNQPQHF. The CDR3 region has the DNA TGCAGTGCTAGTTCCCCCCAGGGTTATAGCAATCAGCCCCAGCATTTT.

CDR3 loop: CASSFRGGDTQYF. The CDR3 DNA sequence: TGCGCCAGCAGCTTTCGGGGAGGGGATACGCAGTATTTT. The chain carries TRBV5-1 and TRBJ2-3; TRBD2 matches at 7 bases. V shed 2 bases and J 6 bases; nucleotides not matched to a gene: 3. Germline lookup yields CDR1 SGHRS and CDR2 YFSETQ. The CDR3 spans 13 residues.

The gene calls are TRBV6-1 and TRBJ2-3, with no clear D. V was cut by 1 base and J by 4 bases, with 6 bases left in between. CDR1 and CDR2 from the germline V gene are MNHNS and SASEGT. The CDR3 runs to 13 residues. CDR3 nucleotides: TGTGCCAGCAGTGAAGGGGCTTCAGATACGCAGTATTTT. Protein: CASSEGASDTQYF.

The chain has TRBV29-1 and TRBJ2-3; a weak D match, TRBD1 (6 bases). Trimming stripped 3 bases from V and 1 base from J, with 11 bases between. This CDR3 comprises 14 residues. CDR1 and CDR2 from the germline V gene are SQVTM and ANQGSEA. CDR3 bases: TGCAGCGTTGAGAGGGGACAACGCACAGATACGCAGTATTTT. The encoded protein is CSVERGQRTDTQYF.

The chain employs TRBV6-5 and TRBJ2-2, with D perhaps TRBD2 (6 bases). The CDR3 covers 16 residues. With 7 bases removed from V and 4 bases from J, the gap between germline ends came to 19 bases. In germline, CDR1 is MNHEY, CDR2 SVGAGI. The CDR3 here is CASIHSPDYFTGELFF. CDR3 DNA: TGTGCCAGCATTCACTCCCCGGACTATTTCACCGGGGAGCTGTTTTTT.

The CDR3 bases are TGCGCCAGCAGCTTGATAGGACTGTCAGGAAACACCATATATTTT. It yields the protein CASSLIGLSGNTIYF. J is TRBJ1-3 and V is TRBV5-1; unclear D gene. Germline V CDR1 and CDR2: SGHRS, YFSETQ. The CDR3 consists of 15 residues. The V gene lost 1 base and the J gene lost 4 bases, with 12 bases spanning the gap.

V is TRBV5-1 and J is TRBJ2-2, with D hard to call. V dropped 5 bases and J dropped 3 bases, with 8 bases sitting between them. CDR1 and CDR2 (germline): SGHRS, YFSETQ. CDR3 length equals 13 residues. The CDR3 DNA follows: TGCGCCAGCAGTCCCGCGTACACCGGGGAGCTGTTTTTT. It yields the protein CASSPAYTGELFF.

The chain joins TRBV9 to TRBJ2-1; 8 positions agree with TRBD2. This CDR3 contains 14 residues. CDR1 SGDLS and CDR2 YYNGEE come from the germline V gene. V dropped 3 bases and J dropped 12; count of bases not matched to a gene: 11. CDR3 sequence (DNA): TGTGCCAGCAGCGCCTCCCTCGGGGGGGCAGGGCAGTTCTTC. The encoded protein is CASSASLGGAGQFF. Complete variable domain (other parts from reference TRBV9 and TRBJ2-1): DSGVTQTPKHLITATGQRVTLRCSPRSGDLSVYWYQQSLDQGLQFLIQYYNGEERAKGNILERFSAQQFPDLHSELNLSSLELGDSALYFCASSASLGGAGQFFGPGTRLTVL.

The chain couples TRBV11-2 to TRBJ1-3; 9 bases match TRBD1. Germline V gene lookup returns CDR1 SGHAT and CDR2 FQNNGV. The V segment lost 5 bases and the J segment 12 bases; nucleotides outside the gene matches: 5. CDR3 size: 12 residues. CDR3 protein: CASSLRTGDIYF. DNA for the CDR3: TGTGCCAGCAGCCTCCGGACAGGGGACATATATTTT. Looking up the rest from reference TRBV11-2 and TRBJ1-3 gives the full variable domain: EAGVAQSPRYKIIEKRQSVAFWCNPISGHATLYWYQQILGQGPKLLIQFQNNGVVDDSQLPKDRFSAERLKGVDSTLKIQPAKLEDSAVYLCASSLRTGDIYFGEGSWLTVV.

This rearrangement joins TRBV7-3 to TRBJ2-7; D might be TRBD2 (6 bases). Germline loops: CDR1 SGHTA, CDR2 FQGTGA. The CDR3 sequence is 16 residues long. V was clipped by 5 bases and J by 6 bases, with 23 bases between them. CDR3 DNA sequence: TGTGCCAGCAGCCCGTTTGGAGGCGGGACCTCGGCCGAGCAGTACTTC. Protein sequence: CASSPFGGGTSAEQYF.

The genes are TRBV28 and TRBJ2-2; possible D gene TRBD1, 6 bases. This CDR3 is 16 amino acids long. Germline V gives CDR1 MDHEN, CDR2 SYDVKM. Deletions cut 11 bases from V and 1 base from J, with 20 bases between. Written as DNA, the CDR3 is TGTGCCGGCAAACTACCAGGGACAATGAACACCGGGGAGCTGTTTTTT. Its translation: CAGKLPGTMNTGELFF.

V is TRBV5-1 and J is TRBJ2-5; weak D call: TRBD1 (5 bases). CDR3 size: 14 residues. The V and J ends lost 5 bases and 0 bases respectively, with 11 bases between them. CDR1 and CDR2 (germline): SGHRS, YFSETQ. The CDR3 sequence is CASRETVYQETQYF. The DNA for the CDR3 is TGCGCCAGCAGGGAGACAGTGTACCAAGAGACCCAGTACTTC.

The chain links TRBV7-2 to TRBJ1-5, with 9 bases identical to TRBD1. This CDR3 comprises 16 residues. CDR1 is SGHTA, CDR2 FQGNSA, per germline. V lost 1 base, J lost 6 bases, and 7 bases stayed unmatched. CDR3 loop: CASSLGQGGIGQPQHF. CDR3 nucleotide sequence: TGTGCCAGCAGCTTAGGACAGGGGGGGATTGGTCAGCCCCAGCATTTT.